Listed here are 15 T cell receptor beta chains from one sample, sequenced in a study of T cell repertoires in cytomegalovirus infection (dated by TCRdb to the late 2010s). Taken with the paper, the label for treatment or condition translates to: in vitro stimulation with specific CMV peptide epitopes to enrich CMV-specific T cells. Their antigen targets remain unknown. Sequencing was performed on an Illumina HiSeq 1500. TCRdb reran the public reads through fastp at Q25 and MiXCR, keeping productive beta chains. Each entry merges the rows of one CDR3 protein and shows their most common DNA and genes. For this sample the table gives 150,000 or so distinct CDR3 sequences, of which 30% to 40% were detected only once. Clones ranked in the top ten supply 52% of the sample. The sample was CD8+ T cells from cultured PBMCs, taken from culture after CMV antigen stimulation. These receptors all stem from a human donor in good health (CMV status not recorded). Some clones in this sample may be carry-over from other donors' samples.

The sample holds a few counts of this clonotype. This chain connects TRBV12-3 or TRBV12-4 to TRBJ2-1; D is possibly TRBD2 (5 bases). The CDR3 runs 16 residues. Trimming took off 2 bases at V and 0 bases at J, with 11 bases between the two ends. In DNA, the CDR3 is TGTGCCAGCAGTTTACCAAGCGGCTACTCCTACAATGAGCAGTTCTTC. This encodes CASSLPSGYSYNEQFF.

The chain recombines TRBV19 with TRBJ2-7, with 8 bases aligning to TRBD1. Germline CDR1 LNHDA, CDR2 SQIVND (reference sequence). The V gene end was trimmed by 5 bases and the J gene end by 0 bases; junction bases not matched to a gene: 6. The CDR3 has 15 residues. CDR3 DNA sequence: TGTGCCAGTAGTGAGGGGACAGGCCGCTCCTACGAGCAGTACTTC. Its translation: CASSEGTGRSYEQYF.

The sample holds many counts of this clonotype. Here the CDR3 DNA reads TGCAGCGTCCCCGGGACTAGCGGGGGGCTATCGGGAGGGCAGTTCTTC. Translated, it gives CSVPGTSGGLSGGQFF. The genes are TRBV29-1 and TRBJ2-1, with TRBD2 matching over 15 bases. With V trimmed by 6 bases and J by 12 bases, 15 bases remained unmatched. The germline V gene encodes CDR1 SQVTM and CDR2 ANQGSEA. The CDR3 loop spans 16 amino acids.

The chain carries TRBV11-3 and TRBJ2-1, with D perhaps TRBD1 or TRBD2 (5 bases each). V was clipped by 0 bases and J by 9 bases, with 12 bases between them. This CDR3 comprises 14 residues. Germline loops: CDR1 SGHNT, CDR2 YENEEA. The CDR3 loop reads CASSLDHGTPEQFF. The CDR3 region has the DNA TGTGCCAGCAGCTTAGATCATGGGACCCCTGAGCAGTTCTTC.

Only a few counts were recorded for this clonotype. This chain connects TRBV7-9 to TRBJ1-6, with D unclear. Germline CDR1 reads SEHNR; CDR2 reads FQNEAQ (reference sequence). The CDR3 spans 12 residues. The ends were cut back, 4 bases at V and 16 bases at J, with 14 bases in the middle. The CDR3 DNA follows: TGTGCCAGCAGCTCGGGAGCTCCGGGGCTCCACTTT. Translated, it gives CASSSGAPGLHF.

This clonotype was counted at least ten times. This chain links TRBV27 with TRBJ1-1; 7 bases are a match to TRBD1. In germline, CDR1 is MNHEY, CDR2 SMNVEV (reference sequence). V gave up 5 bases and J gave up 3 bases; unmatched junction bases: 6. CDR3 size: 14 residues. CDR3: CASSVDRAYTEAFF. The CDR3 nucleotides are TGTGCCAGCAGTGTAGACAGGGCCTACACTGAAGCTTTCTTT.

The sample holds many counts of this clonotype. This chain connects TRBV7-6 to TRBJ2-2, with a weak D call TRBD2 (6 bases). Germline V gene lookup returns CDR1 SGHVS and CDR2 FNYEAQ. The CDR3 loop spans 14 amino acids. V lost 5 bases to trimming and J lost 3 bases, with 10 bases between them. DNA for the CDR3: TGTGCCAGCAGCCGGGACTCTTACACCGGGGAGCTGTTTTTT. It yields the protein CASSRDSYTGELFF.

This clonotype has just a few counts. The genes are TRBV7-6 and TRBJ2-1; tentatively, D is TRBD1 (6 bases). This CDR3 contains 16 residues. Germline V gene data show CDR1 as SGHVS and CDR2 as FNYEAQ. With 3 bases removed from V and 0 bases from J, the gap between germline ends came to 12 bases. CDR3 protein: CASSLDSFISYNEQFF. CDR3 DNA sequence: TGTGCCAGCAGCTTGGACAGTTTTATCTCCTACAATGAGCAGTTCTTC.

This chain joins TRBV7-9 and TRBJ1-1, with unresolved D. This CDR3 contains 12 residues. The V gene lost 5 bases and the J gene lost 4 bases, with 8 bases spanning the gap. The germline V gene encodes CDR1 SEHNR and CDR2 FQNEAQ (reference sequence). CDR3 in amino acids: CASSTRSTEAFF. Written as DNA, the CDR3 is TGTGCCAGCAGCACAAGGTCCACTGAAGCTTTCTTT.

This clonotype was counted a few times. The V call is TRBV6-2 or TRBV6-3, the J call TRBJ1-2; weak D call: TRBD1 (5 bases). The V gene lost 1 base and the J gene lost 6 bases, with 9 bases spanning the gap. The CDR3 spans 13 residues. Germline V CDR1 and CDR2: MNHEY, SVGEGT. The chain's CDR3 is CASSYFQGDGYTF. In nucleotides, the CDR3 is TGTGCCAGCAGTTACTTCCAGGGTGATGGCTACACCTTC.

The V gene is TRBV30, the J gene TRBJ1-3; D is uncertain. Trimming removed 4 bases from V and 4 bases from J, with 5 bases in between. Germline-derived CDR1 and CDR2 are GTSNPN and SVGIG (reference sequence). This CDR3 comprises 11 residues. The CDR3 sequence: CAWNAGNTIYF. Written as DNA, the CDR3 is TGTGCCTGGAACGCAGGAAACACCATATATTTT.

The gene calls are TRBV2 and TRBJ2-7, with D possibly being TRBD1 (6 bases). Germline values: CDR1 SNHLY, CDR2 FYNNEI. V lost 5 bases, J lost 4 bases, and 21 bases lay in between. The CDR3 has 16 residues. The CDR3 sequence is CASSKRPGQGEYEQYF. The CDR3 DNA is TGTGCCAGCAGTAAGAGGCCGGGACAAGGGGAGTACGAGCAGTACTTC.

This clonotype was seen only a few times. The chain combines TRBV20-1 with TRBJ1-2; D call uncertain. Per the germline V gene, CDR1 is DFQATT and CDR2 is SNEGSKA (reference sequence). The ends were cut back, 5 bases at V and 8 bases at J, with 18 bases in the middle. This CDR3 contains 13 residues. The CDR3 coding sequence is TGCAGTGCTCCCTTTCGGGCCTCGAGGGGCTACACCTTC. It yields the protein CSAPFRASRGYTF.

At least ten counts were recorded for this clonotype. This rearrangement joins TRBV27 to TRBJ1-2; D may be TRBD1 (5 bases). There are 14 residues in the CDR3. Germline V lookup: CDR1 MNHEY, CDR2 SMNVEV (reference sequence). The V gene lost 2 bases and the J gene lost 0 bases, with 7 bases spanning the gap. The CDR3 loop is CASSLQGANYGYTF. The CDR3 DNA reads as TGTGCCAGCAGTTTACAGGGCGCTAACTATGGCTACACCTTC.

The table lists this clonotype with many counts. The V call is TRBV19, the J call TRBJ2-7; 7 nucleotides line up with TRBD1. V gave up 4 bases and J gave up 2 bases; unmatched junction bases: 5. This CDR3 region has 14 residues. CDR1 and CDR2 (germline): LNHDA, SQIVND (reference sequence). The CDR3 DNA reads as TGTGCCAGTAGTACTTGGGACAGCACCTACGAGCAGTACTTC. It specifies CASSTWDSTYEQYF.